The 7 T cell receptor beta chains below were found in one sample sequenced in a study of cytomegalovirus exposure and HLA in healthy donors. Amplification used 60 Vbeta primers and 13 Jbeta primers. TCRdb keeps only in-frame clones here, not all; method: immunoSEQ multiplex PCR. The sample records approximately 100,000 clones, about three quarters being singletons. Sequencing input: PBMCs. Every receptor here comes from a female donor in good health and CMV-seronegative.

The chain couples TRBV7-9 to TRBJ2-3, with 7 bases aligning to TRBD2. Trimming removed 4 bases from V and 2 bases from J; junction bases left unmatched: 6. CDR1 is SEHNR, CDR2 FQNEAQ, per germline (reference sequence). The CDR3 runs to 15 residues. DNA for the CDR3: TGTGCCAGCAGCTCCGGGGGGTTAAACACAGATACGCAGTATTTT. Translated: CASSSGGLNTDTQYF.

The gene calls are TRBV5-4 and TRBJ2-4; D is perhaps TRBD2 (5 bases). Trimming removed 4 bases at V and 4 bases at J, with 15 bases between. The CDR3 extends over 15 amino acids. Germline values: CDR1 SGHNT, CDR2 YYREEE (reference sequence). For the CDR3, the DNA is TGTGCCAGCAGCCCGGAGGCGGCCAGAAAAAACATTCAGTACTTC. It is translated as CASSPEAARKNIQYF.

A word on this clone: Mismatch with germline at one junction end may stem from a read error. The V and J genes are TRBV7-9 and TRBJ2-3, with D perhaps matching TRBD1 (6 bases). CDR1 is SEHNR, CDR2 FQNEAQ, per germline (reference sequence). The CDR3 sequence is 9 residues long. CDR3 bases: TGTGCCAGCAGCGAGGGGGAAGTATTT. Translated: CASSEGEVF.

The chain couples TRBV4-3 to TRBJ1-6; D ambiguous. The germline CDR1 and CDR2 sequences are LGHNA and YSLEER. The CDR3 has 13 amino acids. The V end was cut by 0 bases, the J end by 10 bases, with 7 bases between. CDR3 protein: CASSQDVRSPLHF. The CDR3 nucleotides read TGCGCCAGCAGCCAAGATGTGAGGTCACCCCTCCACTTT.

This clone was observed a single time. The chain links TRBV11-1 to TRBJ2-1, with 11 bases that match TRBD1. CDR1 and CDR2 from the germline V gene are SGHAT and FQDESV (reference sequence). J lost 8 bases, V lost 6 bases, and 3 bases had no gene match. CDR3 length equals 13 residues. CDR3 in DNA: TGTGCCAGCAGTTGGGACAGGGGGGATGAGCAGTTCTTC. Translation: CASSWDRGDEQFF.

CDR3 protein: CASRSGLNTEAFF. CDR3 nucleotide sequence: TGTGCCAGCAGGAGCGGGTTGAACACTGAAGCTTTCTTT. V usage is TRBV2 and J usage is TRBJ1-1; D is ambiguous. Germline V gene lookup returns CDR1 SNHLY and CDR2 FYNNEI. V was pared by 6 bases and J by 0 bases, with 8 bases between. The CDR3 is 13 amino acids.

The J gene is TRBJ2-1, the V gene TRBV29-1; 8 nucleotides agree with TRBD1. The trim removed 4 bases at V and 6 bases at J, leaving 2 bases unmatched. Germline CDR1 is SQVTM and CDR2 is ANQGSEA. The CDR3 sequence is 12 residues long. The CDR3 sequence: CSVATGGNEQFF. CDR3 sequence (DNA): TGCAGCGTTGCAACAGGGGGCAATGAGCAGTTCTTC.